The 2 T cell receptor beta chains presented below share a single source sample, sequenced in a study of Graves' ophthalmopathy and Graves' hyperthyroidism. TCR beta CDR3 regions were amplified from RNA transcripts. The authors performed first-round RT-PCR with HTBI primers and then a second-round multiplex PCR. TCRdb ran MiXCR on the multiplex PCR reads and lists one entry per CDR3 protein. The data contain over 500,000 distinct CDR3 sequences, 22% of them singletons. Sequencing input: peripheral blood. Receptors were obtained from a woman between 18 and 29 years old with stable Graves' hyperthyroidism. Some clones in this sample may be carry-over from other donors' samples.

The CDR3 DNA follows: TGTGCCAGTAGTGTACAGGCGGGCGAGGAATCACCCCTCCACTTT. Residues: CASSVQAGEESPLHF. V usage is TRBV19 and J usage is TRBJ1-6; tentatively, D is TRBD1 (5 bases). Deletions cut 5 bases from V and 10 bases from J, with 18 bases between. Germline V lookup: CDR1 LNHDA, CDR2 SQIVND (reference sequence). The CDR3 extends over 15 amino acids.

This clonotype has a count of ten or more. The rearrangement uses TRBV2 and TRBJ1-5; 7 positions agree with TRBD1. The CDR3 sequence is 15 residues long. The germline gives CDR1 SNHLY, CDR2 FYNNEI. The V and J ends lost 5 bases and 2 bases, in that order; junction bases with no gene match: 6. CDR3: CASSTSDRGNQPQHF. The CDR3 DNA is TGTGCCAGCAGTACTTCTGACAGGGGCAATCAGCCCCAGCATTTT.